Sequencing of this T cell receptor (beta chain) was carried out in a study of T cell changes during pregnancy in multiple sclerosis. Clones were read by immunoSEQ multiplex PCR, and TCRdb kept only the in-frame ones, dropping some. Of roughly 80,000 clones in the sample, approximately 90% are singletons; the top ten hold approximately 1.9%. Deletions cut 4 bases from V and 10 bases from J, with 20 bases between. Germline loops: CDR1 SGHDT, CDR2 YYEEEE. This CDR3 comprises 15 residues. This clonotype was obtained from a female donor with multiple sclerosis, enrolled in a pregnancy study. Specimen: peripheral blood, collected before pregnancy. This sequence joins TRBV5-6 and TRBJ1-4; possibly TRBD1 for D (6 bases). The CDR3 here is CASSPNGWGRGKLFF. The CDR3 DNA is TGTGCCAGCAGCCCCAACGGTTGGGGCAGGGGAAAACTGTTTTTT. Filled out from reference TRBV5-6 and TRBJ1-4, the complete variable domain reads DAGVTQSPTHLIKTRGQQVTLRCSPKSGHDTVSWYQQALGQGPQFIFQYYEEEERQRGNFPDRFSGHQFPNYSSELNVNALLLGDSALYLCASSPNGWGRGKLFFGSGTQLSVL.